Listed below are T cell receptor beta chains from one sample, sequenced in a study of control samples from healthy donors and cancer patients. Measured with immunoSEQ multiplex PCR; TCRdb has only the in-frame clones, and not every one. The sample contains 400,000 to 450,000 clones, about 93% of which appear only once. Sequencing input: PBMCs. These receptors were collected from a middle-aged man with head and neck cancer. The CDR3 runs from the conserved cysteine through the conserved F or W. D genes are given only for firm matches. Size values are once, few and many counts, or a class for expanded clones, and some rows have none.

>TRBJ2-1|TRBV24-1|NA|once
CATSDLGGGRRFF
TGTGCCACCAGTGATTTGGGCGGCGGTCGGCGGTTCTTC
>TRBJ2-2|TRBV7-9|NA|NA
CASSFIDTGELFF
TGTGCCAGCAGCTTTATAGACACCGGGGAGCTGTTTTTT
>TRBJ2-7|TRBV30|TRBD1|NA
CASTTGLSYEQYF
TGTGCCTCCACGACAGGGCTTTCCTACGAGCAGTACTTC
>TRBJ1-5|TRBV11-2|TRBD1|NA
CASSRDSSWSQHF
TGTGCCAGCAGTCGGGACAGCTCCTGGTCCCAGCATTTT
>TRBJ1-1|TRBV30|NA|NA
CAWIGPGLKNTEAFF
TGTGCCTGGATCGGTCCGGGGTTGAAGAACACTGAAGCTTTCTTT
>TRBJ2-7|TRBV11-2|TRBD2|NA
CASSPGRRLAGDLREQYF
TGTGCCAGCAGCCCGGGAAGGAGACTAGCGGGAGATCTACGCGAGCAGTACTTC
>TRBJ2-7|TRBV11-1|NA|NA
CASSLRGRTYEQYF
TGTGCCAGCAGCTTAAGGGGCAGGACCTACGAGCAGTACTTC
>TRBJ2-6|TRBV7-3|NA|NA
CASSPQAGPISGANVLTF
TGTGCCAGCAGCCCCCAGGCGGGGCCCATATCTGGGGCCAACGTCCTGACTTTC
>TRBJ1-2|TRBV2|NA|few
CASSGGEASYGYTF
TGTGCCAGCAGCGGCGGGGAGGCTTCCTATGGCTACACCTTC
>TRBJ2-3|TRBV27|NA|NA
CASSPGKGQSDPNTQYF
TGTGCCAGCAGTCCCGGAAAAGGACAGTCCGATCCAAATACGCAGTATTTT
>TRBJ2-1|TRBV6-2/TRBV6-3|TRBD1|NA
CASSYSGTGVNEQFF
TGTGCCAGCAGTTATTCCGGGACAGGGGTAAATGAGCAGTTCTTC
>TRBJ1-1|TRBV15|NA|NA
CATSRDKRVAGEAFF
TGTGCCACCAGCAGAGACAAGAGGGTCGCAGGGGAAGCTTTCTTT
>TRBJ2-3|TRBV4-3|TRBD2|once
CASSQGGGATDTQYF
TGCGCCAGCAGCCAAGGCGGGGGGGCCACAGATACGCAGTATTTT
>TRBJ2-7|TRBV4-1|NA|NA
CASSRSESPAYEQYF
TGCGCCAGCAGCCGATCCGAATCGCCCGCCTACGAGCAGTACTTC
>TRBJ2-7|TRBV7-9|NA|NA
CASSLEVLGQKVGEQYF
TGTGCCAGCAGCTTAGAGGTTCTCGGACAGAAGGTGGGTGAGCAGTACTTC
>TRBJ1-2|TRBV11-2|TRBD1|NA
CASNPTGGSGYTF
TGTGCCAGCAATCCGACAGGGGGAAGTGGCTACACCTTC
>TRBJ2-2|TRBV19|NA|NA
CASRDAGNTGELFF
TGTGCCAGTAGGGATGCGGGGAACACCGGGGAGCTGTTTTTT
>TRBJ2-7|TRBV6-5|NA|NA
CASRQEATYEQYF
TGTGCCAGCAGACAAGAGGCCACCTACGAGCAGTACTTC